The clone carrying this TCR beta chain was seen once. No antigen is known for it. This entry comes from a study of blood T cells in healthy people across ages. Each sample yielded at least 6.5 million isolated PBMCs. Trimming shortened V by 3 bases and J by 3 bases, and 15 bases separated the two germline ends. CDR3 length: 14 residues. Germline CDR1 and CDR2: DFQATT and SNEGSKA (reference sequence). Study results and limitations: Higher diversity and more naive CD4+ cells were features of long-lived donors, compared to aged donors.

Alongside a J-beta primer mix, a sample-barcoded 5' primer served in a second PCR lasting about 6 to 11 cycles. Unique molecular identifiers of 12 random nucleotides labeled each cDNA. Using its own MiXCR run on the 5' RACE reads, TCRdb lists one record per CDR3 protein. The sample records 1,800,000 or so distinct CDR3 sequences, 35% to 50% being singletons. The chain recombines TRBV20-1 with TRBJ2-7; D is perhaps TRBD1 (6 bases). This TCR derives from a human donor in good health. Sequenced sample: blood. CDR3 DNA: TGCAGTGCTAGTACAGGACAGTTAAACTACGAGCAGTACTTC. The encoded protein is CSASTGQLNYEQYF.